Below are 14 T cell receptor beta chains sequenced from a single sample in a study of shared clonotypes between healthy human individuals. Assay: immunoSEQ multiplex PCR; the TCRdb copy retains only in-frame clones and omits some. Of some 2 million clones in the sample, 85% to 95% were seen once. Input material: naive CD4+ T cells sorted from blood. As to subset: CD45RA+ positively selected. The receptors here all came from a young man in good health.

In its sample, this clone was seen once. The chain uses TRBV4-3 and TRBJ2-1; D possibly corresponds to TRBD2 (6 bases). The CDR3 covers 15 residues. V gave up 4 bases and J gave up 8 bases, with 18 bases separating them. Germline V gene sequence: CDR1 LGHNA, CDR2 YSLEER. In nucleotides, the CDR3 is TGCGCCAGCAGCCGGGGAGGAGCGGGCGGCGATGAGCAGTTCTTC. It encodes CASSRGGAGGDEQFF.

The J gene is TRBJ1-4, the V gene TRBV11-2; the D is unclear. CDR1 is SGHAT and CDR2 is FQNNGV in the germline V gene. Trimming took 3 bases from V and 4 from J, leaving 9 bases between them. The CDR3 totals 14 residues. The CDR3 loop reads CASSFIRDNEKLFF. For the CDR3, the DNA is TGTGCCAGCAGCTTTATAAGGGATAATGAAAAACTGTTTTTT.

The V and J genes are TRBV27 and TRBJ1-4; TRBD1 agrees at 9 bases. Germline values: CDR1 MNHEY, CDR2 SMNVEV (reference sequence). The trim removed 6 bases at V and 7 bases at J, leaving 6 bases unmatched. The CDR3 loop spans 14 amino acids. The CDR3 region is CASRVDRGGEKLFF. The CDR3, as DNA: TGTGCCAGCAGGGTGGACAGGGGTGGTGAAAAACTGTTTTTT.

The chain links TRBV4-1 to TRBJ1-6; TRBD1 aligns across 9 bases. The CDR3 runs 16 residues. The V gene's germline CDR1 is MGHRA and CDR2 YSYEKL. V lost 0 bases, J lost 8 bases, and 5 bases stayed unmatched. The chain's CDR3 is CASSQDIQGAYSPLHF. The CDR3 nucleotides are TGCGCCAGCAGCCAAGATATACAGGGGGCTTATTCACCCCTCCACTTT.

The V gene is TRBV6-5, the J gene TRBJ2-5, with 7 bases aligning to TRBD2. The junction had 10 bases not matched to a gene; V was cut back by 2 bases and J by 4 bases. This CDR3 contains 16 residues. Germline assignment: CDR1 MNHEY and CDR2 SVGAGI. CDR3 DNA sequence: TGTGCCAGCAGTTACCCCCCTAGCGGAGGAGGAGAGACCCAGTACTTC. Its translation: CASSYPPSGGGETQYF.

The chain couples TRBV29-1 to TRBJ1-5, with D possibly being TRBD1 (5 bases). Germline lookup yields CDR1 SQVTM and CDR2 ANQGSEA. Trimming pared 4 bases from V and 1 base from J, leaving 8 bases between. The CDR3 spans 13 residues. CDR3 amino acids: CSVGSGSNQPQHF. CDR3 in DNA: TGCAGCGTTGGGTCAGGGAGCAATCAGCCCCAGCATTTT. The whole variable domain, remainder taken from reference TRBV29-1 and TRBJ1-5, is SAVISQKPSRDICQRGTSLTIQCQVDSQVTMMFWYRQQPGQSLTLIATANQGSEATYESGFVIDKFPISRPNLTFSTLTVSNMSPEDSSIYLCSVGSGSNQPQHFGDGTRLSIL.

The chain carries TRBV5-6 and TRBJ2-3; 12 positions match TRBD2. CDR1 and CDR2 (germline): SGHDT, YYEEEE. This CDR3 region has 15 residues. V lost 7 bases and J lost 5; bases outside the gene matches: 8. The CDR3 here is CASGLAGGPRDTQYF. The DNA for the CDR3 is TGTGCCAGCGGTCTAGCGGGAGGGCCGCGAGATACGCAGTATTTT.

The J gene is TRBJ2-7, the V gene TRBV5-4; 12 bases line up with TRBD1. Germline-derived CDR1 and CDR2 are SGHNT and YYREEE (reference sequence). The V and J ends lost 4 bases and 6 bases, in that order; junction bases with no gene match: 11. The CDR3 runs to 16 residues. The CDR3 region is CASSPPPGQGAGEQYF. CDR3 nucleotides: TGTGCCAGCAGCCCCCCCCCGGGACAGGGGGCCGGCGAGCAGTACTTC.

The rearrangement uses TRBV28 and TRBJ2-7; 10 bases align to TRBD2. Looked up from germline, CDR1 is MDHEN and CDR2 is SYDVKM. This CDR3 is built from 16 residues. V was pared by 2 bases and J by 4 bases, with 8 bases of the junction left unmatched. Here the CDR3 reads CASSLDLSGGWYEQYF. The CDR3 region has the DNA TGTGCCAGCAGTTTAGACCTTAGCGGGGGGTGGTACGAGCAGTACTTC.

The chain joins TRBV19 to TRBJ2-7; possible D gene TRBD2, 5 bases. Germline V CDR1 and CDR2: LNHDA, SQIVND (reference sequence). The CDR3 has 14 residues. V shed 2 bases and J shed 4 bases, with 12 bases lying between them. The CDR3 sequence: CASSIQAASYEQYF. CDR3 sequence (DNA): TGTGCCAGTAGTATACAAGCGGCTTCATACGAGCAGTACTTC.

This sequence joins TRBV18 and TRBJ1-2; D gene uncertain. The CDR3 spans 12 residues. Between the trimmed V and J ends, which lost 2 bases and 7 bases, there was a span of 8 bases. Germline V lookup: CDR1 KGHSH, CDR2 LQKENI. This chain's CDR3 is CASSPSWGGYTF. In nucleotides, the CDR3 is TGTGCCAGCTCACCATCGTGGGGTGGCTACACCTTC.

The chain links TRBV27 to TRBJ1-5; weak D call: TRBD1 (6 bases). The CDR3 spans 13 residues. Germline V CDR1 and CDR2: MNHEY, SMNVEV (reference sequence). Deletions cut 6 bases from V and 7 bases from J, with 13 bases between. The CDR3 reads CASSATGTQPQHF. The CDR3 nucleotides read TGTGCCAGCAGCGCAACAGGGACGCAGCCCCAGCATTTT.

This rearrangement joins TRBV6-1 to TRBJ1-5; D unresolved. This CDR3 is 16 amino acids long. Germline V gives CDR1 MNHNS, CDR2 SASEGT. V was clipped by 0 bases and J by 1 base, with 10 bases between them. The CDR3 is CASSEAVPWSNQPQHF. CDR3 sequence (DNA): TGTGCCAGCAGTGAAGCCGTCCCCTGGAGCAATCAGCCCCAGCATTTT.

The chain joins TRBV5-3 to TRBJ1-2, with D possibly TRBD1 on 5 matching bases. TRBV5-3 carries the ORF label, with uncertain function. The CDR3 spans 12 residues. V lost 10 bases to trimming and J lost 1 base, with 11 bases between them. The CDR3 reads CAFRTHNYGYTF. The CDR3 DNA reads as TGTGCCTTTCGGACACATAACTATGGCTACACCTTC.